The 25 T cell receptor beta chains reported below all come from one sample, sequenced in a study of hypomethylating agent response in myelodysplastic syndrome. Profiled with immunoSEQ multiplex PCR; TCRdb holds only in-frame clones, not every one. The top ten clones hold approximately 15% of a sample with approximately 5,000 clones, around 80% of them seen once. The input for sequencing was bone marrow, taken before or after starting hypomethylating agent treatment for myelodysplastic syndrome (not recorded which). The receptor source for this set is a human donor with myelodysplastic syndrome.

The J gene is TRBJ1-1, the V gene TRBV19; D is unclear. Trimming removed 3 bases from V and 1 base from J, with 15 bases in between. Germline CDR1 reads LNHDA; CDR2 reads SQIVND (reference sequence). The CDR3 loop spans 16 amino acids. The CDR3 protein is CASSIQSRQPNTEAFF. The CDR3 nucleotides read TGTGCCAGTAGTATCCAATCGCGGCAGCCGAACACTGAAGCTTTCTTT.

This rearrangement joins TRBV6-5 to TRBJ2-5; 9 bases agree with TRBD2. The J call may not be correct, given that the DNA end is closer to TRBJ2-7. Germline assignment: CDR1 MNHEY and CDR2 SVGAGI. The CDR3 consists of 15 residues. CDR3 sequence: CASSYSTSGSYEQYF. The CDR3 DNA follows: TGTGCCAGCAGTTACTCGACTAGCGGCTCCTACGAGCAGTACTTC.

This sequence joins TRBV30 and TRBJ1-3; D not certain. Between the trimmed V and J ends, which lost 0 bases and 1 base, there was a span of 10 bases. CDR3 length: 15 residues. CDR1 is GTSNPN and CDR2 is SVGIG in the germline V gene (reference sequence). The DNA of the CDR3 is TGTGCCTGGAGTGTACGAGAGATATCTGGAAACACCATATATTTT. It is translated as CAWSVREISGNTIYF.

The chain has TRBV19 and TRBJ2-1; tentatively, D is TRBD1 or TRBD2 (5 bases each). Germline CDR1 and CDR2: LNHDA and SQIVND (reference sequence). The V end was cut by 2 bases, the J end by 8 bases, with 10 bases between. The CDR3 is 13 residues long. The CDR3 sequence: CASSIKQGDEQFF. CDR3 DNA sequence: TGTGCCAGTAGTATAAAGCAGGGAGATGAGCAGTTCTTC.

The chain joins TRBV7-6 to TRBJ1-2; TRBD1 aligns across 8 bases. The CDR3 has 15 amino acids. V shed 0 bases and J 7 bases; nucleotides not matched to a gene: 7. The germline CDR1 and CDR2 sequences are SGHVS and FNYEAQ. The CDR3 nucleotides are TGTGCCAGCAGCTTAGCCGACAGGGGAGTAGGTGGCTACACCTTC. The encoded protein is CASSLADRGVGGYTF.

For the CDR3, the DNA is TGTGCCAGCAGCTTACCCCTGACAGTCTTAAACTATGGCTACACCTTC. Protein product: CASSLPLTVLNYGYTF. V is TRBV5-6 and J is TRBJ1-2; a weak D match, TRBD1 (5 bases). Trimming left V 2 bases short and J 2 bases short, with 16 bases between. In germline, CDR1 is SGHDT, CDR2 YYEEEE. CDR3 length: 16 amino acids.

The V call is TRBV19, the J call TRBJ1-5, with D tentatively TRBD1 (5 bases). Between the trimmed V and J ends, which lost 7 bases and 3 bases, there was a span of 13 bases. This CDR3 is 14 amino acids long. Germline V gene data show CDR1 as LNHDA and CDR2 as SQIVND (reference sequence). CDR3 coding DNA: TGTGCCAGTAAAGCCGGGGCCCTCAATCAGCCCCAGCATTTT. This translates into CASKAGALNQPQHF.

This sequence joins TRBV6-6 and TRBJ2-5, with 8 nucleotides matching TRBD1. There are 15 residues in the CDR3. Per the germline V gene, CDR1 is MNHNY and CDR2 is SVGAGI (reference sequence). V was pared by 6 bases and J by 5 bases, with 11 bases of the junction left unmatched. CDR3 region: CASSRSDRGGETQYF. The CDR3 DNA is TGTGCCAGCAGCCGCTCCGACAGGGGTGGTGAGACCCAGTACTTC.

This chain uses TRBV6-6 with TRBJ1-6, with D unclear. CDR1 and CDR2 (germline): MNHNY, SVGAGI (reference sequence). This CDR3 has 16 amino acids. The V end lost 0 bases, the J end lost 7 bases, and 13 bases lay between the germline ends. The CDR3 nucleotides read TGTGCCAGCAGTTACTCGAACACGGTATCAAATTCACCCCTCCACTTT. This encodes CASSYSNTVSNSPLHF.

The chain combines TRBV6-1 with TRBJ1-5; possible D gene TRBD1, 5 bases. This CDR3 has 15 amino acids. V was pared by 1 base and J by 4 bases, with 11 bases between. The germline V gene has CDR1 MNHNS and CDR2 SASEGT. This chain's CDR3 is CASSEGRGPNQPQHF. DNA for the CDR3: TGTGCCAGCAGTGAAGGGAGGGGCCCAAATCAGCCCCAGCATTTT.

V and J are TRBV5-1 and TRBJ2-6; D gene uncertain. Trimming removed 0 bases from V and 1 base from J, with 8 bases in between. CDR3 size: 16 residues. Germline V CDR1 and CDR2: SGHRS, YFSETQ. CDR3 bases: TGCGCCAGCAGCTTGGTCGGGTTGTCTGGGGCCAACGTCCTGACTTTC. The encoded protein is CASSLVGLSGANVLTF.

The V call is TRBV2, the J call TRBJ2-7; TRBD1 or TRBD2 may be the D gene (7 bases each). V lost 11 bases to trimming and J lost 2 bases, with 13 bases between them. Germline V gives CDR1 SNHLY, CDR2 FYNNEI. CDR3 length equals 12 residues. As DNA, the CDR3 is TGTGCCGGGGGGGACAGAGCCTACGAGCAGTACTTC. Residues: CAGGDRAYEQYF.

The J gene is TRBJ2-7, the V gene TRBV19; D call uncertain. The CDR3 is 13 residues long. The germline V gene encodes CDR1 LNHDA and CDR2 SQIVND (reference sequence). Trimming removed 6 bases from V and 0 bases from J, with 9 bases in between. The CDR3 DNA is TGTGCCAGTAGATCCCCCAGCTCCTACGAGCAGTACTTC. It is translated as CASRSPSSYEQYF.

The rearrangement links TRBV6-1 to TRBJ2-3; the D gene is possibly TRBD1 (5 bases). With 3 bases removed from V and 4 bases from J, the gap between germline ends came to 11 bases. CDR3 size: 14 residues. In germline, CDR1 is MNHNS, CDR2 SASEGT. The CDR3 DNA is TGTGCCAGCAGTGAGTCACAGGCCGCAGATACGCAGTATTTT. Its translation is CASSESQAADTQYF.

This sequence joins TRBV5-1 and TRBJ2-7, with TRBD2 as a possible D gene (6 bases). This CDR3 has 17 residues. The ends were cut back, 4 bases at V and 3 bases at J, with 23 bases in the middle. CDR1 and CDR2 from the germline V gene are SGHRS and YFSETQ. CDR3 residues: CASSQSQAGTAIYEQYF. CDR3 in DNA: TGCGCCAGCAGCCAATCCCAAGCCGGGACTGCAATCTACGAGCAGTACTTC.

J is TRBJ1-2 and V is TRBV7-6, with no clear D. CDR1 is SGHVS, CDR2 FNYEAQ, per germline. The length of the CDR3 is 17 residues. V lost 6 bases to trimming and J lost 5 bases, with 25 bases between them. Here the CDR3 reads CASSPLAQNLFQYGYTF. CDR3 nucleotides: TGTGCCAGCAGTCCTTTAGCGCAGAATCTCTTCCAATATGGCTACACCTTC.

The CDR3 spells CASSLGQGVGNTIYF. The DNA of the CDR3 is TGTGCCAGCAGTTTGGGGCAGGGGGTAGGAAACACCATATATTTT. The rearrangement uses TRBV27 and TRBJ1-3; the match to TRBD1 covers 7 bases. The CDR3 is 15 residues long. Germline lookup yields CDR1 MNHEY and CDR2 SMNVEV (reference sequence). V shed 3 bases and J 4 bases; nucleotides not matched to a gene: 6.

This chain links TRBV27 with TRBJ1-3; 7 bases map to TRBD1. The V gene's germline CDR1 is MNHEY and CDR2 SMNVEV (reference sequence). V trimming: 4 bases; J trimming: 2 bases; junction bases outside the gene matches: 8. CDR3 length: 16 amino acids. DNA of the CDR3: TGTGCCAGCAGTTCATGGACAGGTGGTGCTGGAAACACCATATATTTT. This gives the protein CASSSWTGGAGNTIYF.

CDR3 coding DNA: TGTGCCTGGAGTGTACGGGGTGCCGGAGGCTACACCTTC. Translating gives CAWSVRGAGGYTF. The chain joins TRBV30 to TRBJ1-2; D is undetermined. CDR1 and CDR2 (germline): GTSNPN, SVGIG (reference sequence). This CDR3 has 13 amino acids. V lost 0 bases to trimming and J lost 8 bases, with 13 bases between them.

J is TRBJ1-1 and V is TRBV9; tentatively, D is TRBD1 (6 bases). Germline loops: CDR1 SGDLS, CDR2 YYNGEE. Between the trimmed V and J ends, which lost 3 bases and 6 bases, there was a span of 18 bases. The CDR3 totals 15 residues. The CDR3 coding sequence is TGTGCCAGCAGCGCGGGACACCTCGGGTCGGCTGAAGCTTTCTTT. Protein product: CASSAGHLGSAEAFF. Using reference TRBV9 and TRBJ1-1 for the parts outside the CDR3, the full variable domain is DSGVTQTPKHLITATGQRVTLRCSPRSGDLSVYWYQQSLDQGLQFLIQYYNGEERAKGNILERFSAQQFPDLHSELNLSSLELGDSALYFCASSAGHLGSAEAFFGQGTRLTVV.

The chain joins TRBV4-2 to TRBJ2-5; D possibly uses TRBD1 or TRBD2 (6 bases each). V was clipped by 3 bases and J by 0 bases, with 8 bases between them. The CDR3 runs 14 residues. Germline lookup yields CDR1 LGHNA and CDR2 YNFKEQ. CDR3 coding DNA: TGTGCCAGCAGCCAGGGGGGCTACCAAGAGACCCAGTACTTC. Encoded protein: CASSQGGYQETQYF.

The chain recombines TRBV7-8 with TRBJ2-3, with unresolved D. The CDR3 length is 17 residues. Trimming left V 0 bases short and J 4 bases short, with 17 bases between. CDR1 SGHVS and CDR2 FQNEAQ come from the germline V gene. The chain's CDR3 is CASSLARTSLGADTQYF. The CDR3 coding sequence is TGTGCCAGCAGCTTAGCACGGACGAGCCTTGGGGCAGATACGCAGTATTTT.

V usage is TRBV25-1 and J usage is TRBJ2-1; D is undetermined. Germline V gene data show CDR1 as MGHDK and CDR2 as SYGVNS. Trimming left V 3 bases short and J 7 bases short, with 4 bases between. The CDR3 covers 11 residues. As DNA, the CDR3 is TGTGCCAGCAGTGACAGAAATGAGCAGTTCTTC. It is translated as CASSDRNEQFF.

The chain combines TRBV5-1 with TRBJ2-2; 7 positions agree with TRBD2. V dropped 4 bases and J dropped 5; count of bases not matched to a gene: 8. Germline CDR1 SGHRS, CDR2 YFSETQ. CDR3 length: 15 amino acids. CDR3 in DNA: TGCGCCAGCAGCGTCGGTGGCGGGGGTACCGGGGAGCTGTTTTTT. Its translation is CASSVGGGGTGELFF.

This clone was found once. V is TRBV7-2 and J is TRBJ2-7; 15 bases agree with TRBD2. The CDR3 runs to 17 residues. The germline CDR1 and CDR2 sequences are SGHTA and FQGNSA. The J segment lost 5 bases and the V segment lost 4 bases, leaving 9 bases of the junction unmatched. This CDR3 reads CASSSPGLAGGFHEQYF. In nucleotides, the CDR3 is TGTGCCAGCAGCTCTCCGGGACTAGCGGGGGGCTTCCACGAGCAGTACTTC.